The clone carrying this T cell receptor (beta chain) was found once. Its cognate antigen is unknown. The CDR3 has 16 amino acids. Germline V gene data show CDR1 as SGHDT and CDR2 as YYEEEE. J lost 5 bases, V lost 0 bases, and 7 bases had no gene match. The primer mix had 60 Vbeta and 13 Jbeta primers. The assay was immunoSEQ multiplex PCR, and TCRdb's table has in-frame clones only and misses some. Of about 130,000 clones listed, about 82% are singletons. These data originate in a study of cytomegalovirus exposure and HLA in healthy donors. Points from the study as a whole: The study reported that TCR beta sequences accurately predicted HLA-A and HLA-B alleles in most subjects. After further analysis at a later stage, around 17,000 TCR beta sequences were associated with HLA alleles at 0.05 false discovery rate. Within an earlier analysis, most TCR beta V segments proved productive either about 90% or about 30% of the time. A link between a missense DCLRE1C variant and TCR beta V- and J-gene trimming emerged from a later analysis.

The chain carries TRBV5-6 and TRBJ2-3, with 9 nucleotides matching TRBD2. The sample taken for sequencing was PBMCs. This clonotype was sampled from a boy aged 5-17 years in good health and CMV-seronegative. The CDR3 loop reads CASSLARGRAEDTQYF. The CDR3 DNA sequence: TGTGCCAGCAGCTTGGCCCGCGGGAGGGCCGAAGATACGCAGTATTTT.